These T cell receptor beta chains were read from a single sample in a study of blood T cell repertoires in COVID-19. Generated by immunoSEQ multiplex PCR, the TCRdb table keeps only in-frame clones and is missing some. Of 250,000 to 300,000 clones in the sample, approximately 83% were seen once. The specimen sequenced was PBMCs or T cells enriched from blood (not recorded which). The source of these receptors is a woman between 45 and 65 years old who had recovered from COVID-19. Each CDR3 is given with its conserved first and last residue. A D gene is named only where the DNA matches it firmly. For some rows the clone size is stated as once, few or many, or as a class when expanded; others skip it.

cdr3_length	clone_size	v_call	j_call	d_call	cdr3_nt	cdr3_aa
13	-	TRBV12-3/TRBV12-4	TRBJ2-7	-	TGTGCCAGCAGTTTAGACAGGGCTTACGAGCAGTACTTC	CASSLDRAYEQYF
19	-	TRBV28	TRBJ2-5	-	TGTGCCAGCAGTTTAGACGGGCAGGGGACACGATGGGGGCAAGAGACCCAGTACTTC	CASSLDGQGTRWGQETQYF
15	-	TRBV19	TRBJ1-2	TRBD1	TGTGCCAGTAACGAGGGACAGGGAGCTGTCTGGGGCTACACCTTC	CASNEGQGAVWGYTF
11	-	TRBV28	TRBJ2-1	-	TGTGCCAGCAGGGCCAACAATGAGCAGTTCTTC	CASRANNEQFF
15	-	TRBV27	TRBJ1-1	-	TGTGCCAGCAGTTTTAGTCATGTTGTTAACACTGAAGCTTTCTTT	CASSFSHVVNTEAFF
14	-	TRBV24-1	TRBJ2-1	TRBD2	TGTGCCACCAGTCCTAGCGGGAGTAACGATGAGCAGTTCTTC	CATSPSGSNDEQFF
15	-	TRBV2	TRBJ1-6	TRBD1	TGTGCCAGCAGCGGGAACAGGGGGATAAGATCACCCCTCCACTTT	CASSGNRGIRSPLHF
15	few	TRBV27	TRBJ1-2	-	TGTGCCAGCAGTTTCGGGGGGGGCTCTCGCTATGGCTACACCTTC	CASSFGGGSRYGYTF
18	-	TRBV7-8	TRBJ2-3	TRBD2	TGTGCCAGCAGCCAAGGAGGACTAGCGGAAATACCCACAGATACGCAGTATTTT	CASSQGGLAEIPTDTQYF
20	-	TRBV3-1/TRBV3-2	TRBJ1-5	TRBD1	TGTGCCAGCAGCCAAGATTCGCCGGGACAGGTTCTCTCCAGCAATCAGCCCCAGCATTTT	CASSQDSPGQVLSSNQPQHF
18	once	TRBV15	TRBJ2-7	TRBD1	TGTGCCACCAGCAGAGCCGCTCCCGGGACAGGGGGAGGAGGCGAGCAGTACTTC	CATSRAAPGTGGGGEQYF
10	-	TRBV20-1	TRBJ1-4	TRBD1	TGCAGTGGACTCCGGGACAGACTGTTTTTT	CSGLRDRLFF
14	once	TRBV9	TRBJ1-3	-	TGTGCCAGCAGCGACGGGAGCTCTGGAAACACCATATATTTT	CASSDGSSGNTIYF
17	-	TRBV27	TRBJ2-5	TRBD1	TGTGCCAGCAGTCGAAGAACCGCGGACAGGGACGGGGAGACCCAGTACTTC	CASSRRTADRDGETQYF
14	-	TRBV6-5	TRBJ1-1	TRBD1	TGTGCCAGCAGTAGCGACAGGGGCGACACTGAAGCTTTCTTT	CASSSDRGDTEAFF
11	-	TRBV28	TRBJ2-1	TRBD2	TGTGCCAGCAGTTTTCCGGGGGGGCAGTTCTTC	CASSFPGGQFF
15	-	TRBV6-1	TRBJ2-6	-	TGTGCCAGCAGTGAATTAGTAACTGGGGCCAACGTCCTGACTTTC	CASSELVTGANVLTF
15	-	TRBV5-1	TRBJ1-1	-	TGCGCCAGCAGCTGGGGAGTTAACGGGAACACTGAAGCTTTCTTT	CASSWGVNGNTEAFF
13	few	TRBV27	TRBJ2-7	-	TGTGCCAGCAGCACCGACAGAACCTACGAGCAGTACTTC	CASSTDRTYEQYF
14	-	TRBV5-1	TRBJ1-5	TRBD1	TGCGCCAGCAGGCGACAGGGACCCAATCAGCCCCAGCATTTT	CASRRQGPNQPQHF
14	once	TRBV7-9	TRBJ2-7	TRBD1	TGTGCCAGCAGCCAGGCGACAGGGTTGAACGAGCAGTACTTC	CASSQATGLNEQYF
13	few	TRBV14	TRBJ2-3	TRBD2	TGTGCCAGCAGCCCACTAGCGACAGATACGCAGTATTTT	CASSPLATDTQYF
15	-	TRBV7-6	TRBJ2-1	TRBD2	TGTGCCAGCAGCTTAGTTAGCGGGAGGGCCAATGAGCAGTTCTTC	CASSLVSGRANEQFF
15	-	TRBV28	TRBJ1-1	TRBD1	TGTGCCAGCAGTTCGCTGGGACAGAGGTTTGGTGAAGCTTTCTTT	CASSSLGQRFGEAFF